Following are 5 T cell receptor beta chains from one sample sequenced in a study of blood T cell repertoires in COVID-19 (dated by TCRdb to 2018 to 2021). Library preparation employed the immunoSEQ multiplex PCR assay. The table comes from immuneACCESS by way of TCRdb, which keeps in-frame sequences with V and J called. Part of the clones is missing from these tables; in studies checked, under half for an unresolved V gene and the rest for unknown reasons. In all, the sample holds around 50,000 clones, and 91% of those were seen once. The top ten constitute under 8.5% of the sample. Material: peripheral blood. The receptors here all came from a man aged 65 to 85 with active COVID-19.

This clone was observed a handful of times. The chain recombines TRBV4-1 with TRBJ1-5; possibly TRBD1 for D (6 bases). Germline V CDR1 and CDR2: MGHRA, YSYEKL. The CDR3 is made up of 16 amino acids. Trimming cost V 3 bases and J 7 bases, with 19 bases left between them. The CDR3 here is CASSQGWRSQGQPQHF. For the CDR3, the DNA is TGCGCCAGCAGCCAGGGGTGGAGGTCCCAGGGGCAGCCCCAGCATTTT.

The chain recombines TRBV7-2 with TRBJ1-4; D gene unclear. Germline lookup yields CDR1 SGHTA and CDR2 FQGNSA. This CDR3 has 16 amino acids. Trimming cost V 3 bases and J 0 bases, with 11 bases left between them. CDR3 in amino acids: CASSFRTAATNEKLFF. The CDR3, as DNA: TGTGCCAGCAGCTTTCGCACAGCAGCAACTAATGAAAAACTGTTTTTT.

This clone showed up just a few times. This chain connects TRBV19 to TRBJ2-7; D not resolved. Trimming cost V 5 bases and J 2 bases, with 16 bases left between them. This CDR3 is 15 amino acids long. Germline CDR1 and CDR2: LNHDA and SQIVND (reference sequence). CDR3 protein: CASSPGGKSPYEQYF. The CDR3 region has the DNA TGTGCCAGTAGTCCCGGCGGCAAGAGTCCCTACGAGCAGTACTTC.

The gene calls are TRBV7-2 and TRBJ1-2; 9 nucleotides match TRBD1. The V gene's germline CDR1 is SGHTA and CDR2 FQGNSA. J lost 0 bases, V lost 4 bases, and 15 bases had no gene match. The CDR3 runs 19 residues. CDR3 DNA: TGTGCCAGCAGCTCGCTTTACAGGGGGCGAACGGATACTAACTATGGCTACACCTTC. The encoded protein is CASSSLYRGRTDTNYGYTF.

This chain joins TRBV7-2 and TRBJ2-5; TRBD1 matches 7 bases. Germline CDR1 reads SGHTA; CDR2 reads FQGNSA. After removal of 5 bases from V and 1 base from J, the junction contained 10 bases not matched to a gene. The CDR3 spans 16 residues. CDR3 residues: CASSDRLRDSQETQYF. CDR3 in DNA: TGTGCCAGCAGCGACCGGCTCCGGGACAGCCAAGAGACCCAGTACTTC.